This TCR beta chain stems from a study of cytomegalovirus exposure and HLA in healthy donors. Sequencing was performed with immunoSEQ multiplex PCR; in TCRdb, only in-frame clones are kept and a portion is missing. The sample includes 60,000 or so clones, 92% of them seen just once. V was shortened by 6 bases and J by 4 bases, with 12 bases between the two germline ends. This CDR3 has 14 residues. Germline V gene data show CDR1 as MDHEN and CDR2 as SYDVKM. Comment on this clone: Its antigen is undetermined.

Study-wide results and caveats: There were 150 to 200 TCR beta chains listed as cytomegalovirus-associated.

Sequences were obtained from PBMCs. This TCR derives from a woman aged 18-30 years in good health and CMV-seronegative. The chain recombines TRBV28 with TRBJ2-2; possible D gene TRBD1, 5 bases. CDR3 DNA: TGTGCCAGCAGAAATGACAGACTCACCGGGGAGCTGTTTTTT. This codes for CASRNDRLTGELFF.